One sample yielded the 21 T cell receptor beta chains listed below, sequenced in a study of T cell responses to AZD1222 COVID-19 vaccine. Data came from immunoSEQ multiplex PCR; TCRdb stores just in-frame clones and leaves some out. The table includes 95,000 to 150,000 clones, under 90% detected once. Here the sequenced sample was peripheral blood, taken on day 0 of AZD1222 vaccination. These receptors came from an adult in good health.

The rearrangement uses TRBV10-2 and TRBJ2-7; tentative D call: TRBD1 (6 bases). Trimming removed 1 base at V and 5 bases at J, with 12 bases between. The CDR3 consists of 14 residues. CDR1 WSHSY and CDR2 SAAADI come from the germline V gene. The CDR3 region has the DNA TGCGCCAGCAGTGAGTTACAGGGAAGGCACGAGCAGTACTTC. Residues: CASSELQGRHEQYF.

V gene TRBV12-5 combines with J gene TRBJ1-5; TRBD1 matches at 8 bases. Germline V CDR1 and CDR2: LGHNT, FRNRAP. The CDR3 spans 13 residues. V was clipped by 6 bases and J by 6 bases; unmatched bases: 4. The CDR3 sequence: CASGTGTGQPQHF. The DNA for the CDR3 is TGTGCTAGTGGGACAGGGACAGGTCAGCCCCAGCATTTT.

The chain links TRBV7-9 to TRBJ2-2, with 8 bases identical to TRBD1. Germline-derived CDR1 and CDR2 are SEHNR and FQNEAQ (reference sequence). The CDR3 loop spans 17 amino acids. The ends lost 1 base at V and 4 bases at J; junction bases unmatched: 8. The CDR3 reads CASSLDAGQGATGELFF. The DNA for the CDR3 is TGTGCCAGCAGCTTAGATGCCGGACAGGGCGCCACCGGGGAGCTGTTTTTT.

The chain is built from TRBV30 and TRBJ2-5; TRBD2 is a possible D gene (5 bases). CDR3 length: 14 residues. Germline V CDR1 and CDR2: GTSNPN, SVGIG (reference sequence). Trimming removed 5 bases at V and 6 bases at J, with 19 bases between. Here the CDR3 DNA reads TGTGCCTGGGGGGATCGGGGAAGAAGGAAGACCCAGTACTTC. Translated: CAWGDRGRRKTQYF.

The rearrangement joins TRBV29-1 to TRBJ2-3; D remains unclear. Trimming cost V 3 bases and J 9 bases, with 16 bases left between them. Germline loops: CDR1 SQVTM, CDR2 ANQGSEA. This CDR3 is built from 13 residues. The CDR3 is CSVDRDGKVTQYF. CDR3 DNA sequence: TGCAGCGTTGATCGCGACGGCAAAGTCACGCAGTATTTT.

CDR3 sequence reads: CASSTTGALGYEQYF. As DNA, the CDR3 is TGTGCCAGTAGTACCACAGGGGCCTTAGGGTACGAGCAGTACTTC. The chain has TRBV19 and TRBJ2-7, with TRBD1 identical over 7 bases. Trimming removed 4 bases from V and 4 bases from J; junction bases left unmatched: 10. The CDR3 spans 15 residues. Germline V lookup: CDR1 LNHDA, CDR2 SQIVND (reference sequence).

The V and J genes are TRBV9 and TRBJ2-1; D might be TRBD2 (5 bases). CDR1 and CDR2 (germline): SGDLS, YYNGEE. The V gene lost 7 bases and the J gene lost 0 bases, with 8 bases spanning the gap. This CDR3 spans 13 amino acids. CDR3 sequence: CASGESSYNEQFF. Written as DNA, the CDR3 is TGTGCCAGCGGGGAGAGCTCCTACAATGAGCAGTTCTTC.

The genes are TRBV5-6 and TRBJ1-5; D gene unclear. The V gene lost 2 bases and the J gene lost 2 bases, with 8 bases spanning the gap. The CDR3 runs to 14 residues. Germline values: CDR1 SGHDT, CDR2 YYEEEE. The CDR3 DNA reads as TGTGCCAGCAGCTTCCGGTTTGGCAATCAGCCCCAGCATTTT. Its translation is CASSFRFGNQPQHF. Together with reference TRBV5-6 and TRBJ1-5, the CDR3 gives the full variable domain: DAGVTQSPTHLIKTRGQQVTLRCSPKSGHDTVSWYQQALGQGPQFIFQYYEEEERQRGNFPDRFSGHQFPNYSSELNVNALLLGDSALYLCASSFRFGNQPQHFGDGTRLSIL.

The chain couples TRBV19 to TRBJ2-2; no reliable D call. Trimming removed 5 bases at V and 4 bases at J, with 8 bases between. The CDR3 is 13 residues long. From germline, CDR1 is LNHDA and CDR2 SQIVND (reference sequence). The CDR3, as DNA: TGTGCCAGTAGTGCTGGGGTCACCGGGGAGCTGTTTTTT. The encoded protein is CASSAGVTGELFF.

The J gene is TRBJ1-4, the V gene TRBV6-5; a weak D match, TRBD1 (6 bases). V was trimmed by 8 bases and J by 5 bases, leaving 12 bases between them. This CDR3 has 13 residues. Germline values: CDR1 MNHEY, CDR2 SVGAGI. The CDR3 DNA reads TGTGCCAGCGGTTGGACAGTAAATGAAAAACTGTTTTTT. Its translation is CASGWTVNEKLFF.

This sequence joins TRBV11-3 and TRBJ2-2, with 7 bases lining up with TRBD1. This CDR3 region has 17 residues. Germline V gene sequence: CDR1 SGHNT, CDR2 YENEEA. Trimming took 4 bases from V and 7 from J; bases not matched to a gene: 15. The CDR3 region is CASSSIENRGRVGELFF. The CDR3 region has the DNA TGTGCCAGCAGCTCGATCGAAAACAGGGGACGTGTCGGGGAGCTGTTTTTT.

The chain links TRBV19 to TRBJ2-6; 11 nucleotides match TRBD1. CDR3 length: 15 amino acids. V lost 10 bases to trimming and J lost 4 bases; unmatched junction nucleotides: 6. Germline values: CDR1 LNHDA, CDR2 SQIVND (reference sequence). The CDR3 region is CATGQGASGANVLTF. The CDR3 bases are TGTGCCACCGGACAGGGGGCGTCCGGGGCCAACGTCCTGACTTTC.

This chain connects TRBV27 to TRBJ2-4, with D perhaps TRBD2 (5 bases). The V gene's germline CDR1 is MNHEY and CDR2 SMNVEV (reference sequence). V was pared by 5 bases and J by 0 bases, with 14 bases between. CDR3 length equals 16 residues. The CDR3 coding sequence is TGTGCCAGCAGTCTGGGAGAGTTACTAGCCAAAAACATTCAGTACTTC. Amino acids: CASSLGELLAKNIQYF.

The rearrangement uses TRBV5-1 and TRBJ2-7; 9 positions agree with TRBD2. Per germline, CDR1 SGHRS and CDR2 YFSETQ. CDR3 size: 15 residues. With V trimmed by 0 bases and J by 3 bases, 4 bases remained unmatched. As DNA, the CDR3 is TGCGCCAGCAGCTTGGTGGCGGGAGGGGACTACGAGCAGTACTTC. Protein: CASSLVAGGDYEQYF.

This chain uses TRBV28 with TRBJ2-7; TRBD1 matches 8 bases. The CDR3 sequence is 15 residues long. Germline CDR1 MDHEN, CDR2 SYDVKM. Trimming at V came to 4 bases and at J to 3 bases, leaving 8 bases not matched to a gene. The CDR3 loop is CASSSTGTGRYEQYF. Here the CDR3 DNA reads TGTGCCAGCAGTTCCACCGGGACAGGTCGCTACGAGCAGTACTTC.

This chain links TRBV7-9 with TRBJ2-3, with 8 positions matching TRBD2. The trim removed 0 bases at V and 3 bases at J, leaving 8 bases unmatched. CDR3 length: 17 residues. CDR1 and CDR2 (germline): SEHNR, FQNEAQ (reference sequence). The DNA for the CDR3 is TGTGCCAGCAGCTTAGCCGGATCCGGGGGGGCGACAGATACGCAGTATTTT. This codes for CASSLAGSGGATDTQYF.

This clone has only one observation. The CDR3 is CASSLGLGPYNEQFF. DNA of the CDR3: TGTGCCAGCAGTCTTGGACTAGGGCCTTACAATGAGCAGTTCTTC. The rearrangement uses TRBV6-4 and TRBJ2-1; 7 positions agree with TRBD2. This CDR3 spans 15 amino acids. Germline CDR1 reads MRHNA; CDR2 reads SNTAGT. The junction had 8 bases not matched to a gene; V was cut back by 5 bases and J by 4 bases.

V gene TRBV7-9 combines with J gene TRBJ1-4; D is possibly TRBD1 (6 bases). V lost 5 bases and J lost 1, with 14 bases in between. This CDR3 comprises 16 residues. Germline assignment: CDR1 SEHNR and CDR2 FQNEAQ (reference sequence). CDR3 sequence reads: CASSRNAGVTNEKLFF. CDR3 sequence (DNA): TGTGCCAGCAGCCGCAATGCAGGGGTAACTAATGAAAAACTGTTTTTT.

This clone came up once. The rearrangement links TRBV2 to TRBJ2-7, with 7 bases fitting TRBD1. J gave up 4 bases and V 5 bases, and 8 bases lay outside the gene matches. This CDR3 spans 14 amino acids. Germline V lookup: CDR1 SNHLY, CDR2 FYNNEI. CDR3 nucleotide sequence: TGTGCCAGCAGTAAGGGACAGATAACTTACGAGCAGTACTTC. Translated, it gives CASSKGQITYEQYF.

The chain joins TRBV27 to TRBJ1-3, with 8 bases that match TRBD1. This CDR3 has 15 amino acids. The J segment lost 4 bases and the V segment lost 5 bases, leaving 7 bases of the junction unmatched. Germline CDR1 reads MNHEY; CDR2 reads SMNVEV (reference sequence). The CDR3 loop reads CASSPLAGGGNTIYF. CDR3 nucleotide sequence: TGTGCCAGCAGTCCACTAGCAGGGGGCGGAAACACCATATATTTT.

V usage is TRBV5-1 and J usage is TRBJ2-2; the D gene is possibly TRBD2 (5 bases). This CDR3 has 13 amino acids. The ends were cut back, 0 bases at V and 5 bases at J, with 5 bases in the middle. Germline lookup yields CDR1 SGHRS and CDR2 YFSETQ. The CDR3 DNA follows: TGCGCCAGCAGCTTGGTAGCGACCGGGGAGCTGTTTTTT. This translates into CASSLVATGELFF.